This T cell receptor beta chain was sequenced during a study of T cell repertoires in cytomegalovirus infection. One entry per CDR3 protein, called by TCRdb with MiXCR from the reads. This table has roughly 45,000 distinct CDR3 sequences, 20% to 25% appearing once. A note on this clonotype: Its target is not known.

The CDR3 contains 14 residues. V gave up 2 bases and J gave up 4 bases, with 11 bases separating them. Germline V CDR1 and CDR2: SGHTA, FQGNSA. The source material was CD8+ T cells from cultured PBMCs, sampled from culture after CMV antigen stimulation. This sequence was found in a human donor in good health (CMV status not recorded). Some clones in this sample may be carry-over from other donors' samples. The V and J genes are TRBV7-2 and TRBJ2-5; tentatively, D is TRBD2 (6 bases). This CDR3 reads CASSLIGRRETQYF. The CDR3 DNA reads TGTGCCAGCAGCTTAATAGGGAGGCGAGAGACCCAGTACTTC.